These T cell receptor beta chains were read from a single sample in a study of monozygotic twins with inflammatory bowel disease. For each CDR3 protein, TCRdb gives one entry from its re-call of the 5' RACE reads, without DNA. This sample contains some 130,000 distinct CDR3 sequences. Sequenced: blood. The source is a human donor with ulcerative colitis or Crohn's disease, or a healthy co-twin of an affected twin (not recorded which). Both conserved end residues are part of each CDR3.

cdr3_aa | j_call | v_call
CASSQLDRFSYEQYF | TRBJ2-7 | TRBV18
CASSGRKGAGDTQYF | TRBJ2-3 | TRBV2
CASSFLAGEFSYEQYF | TRBJ2-7 | TRBV7-2
CASSPLPNEQFF | TRBJ2-1 | TRBV7-9
CASSLGLIYEQYF | TRBJ2-7 | TRBV28
CASSFASTMGERDTQYF | TRBJ2-3 | TRBV13
CASSLDPGGAGNEQFF | TRBJ2-1 | TRBV5-1
CASTLIGTTNEKLFF | TRBJ1-4 | TRBV7-8
CSARDGTTVRGGYTF | TRBJ1-2 | TRBV20-1
CASSVQNNEQFF | TRBJ2-1 | TRBV2
CSVAWTDTNEQFF | TRBJ2-1 | TRBV29-1
CASSWDSYSEQFF | TRBJ2-1 | TRBV7-9
CASRYGRGTEAFF | TRBJ1-1 | TRBV25-1
CASSRRGTYEQYF | TRBJ2-7 | TRBV4-1
CVSSHKGGLADYNEQFF | TRBJ2-1 | TRBV7-3
CASAQGKIMAGELFF | TRBJ2-2 | TRBV30
CSATPTQETQYF | TRBJ2-5 | TRBV20-1
CASSLGDRGGYTF | TRBJ1-2 | TRBV5-1